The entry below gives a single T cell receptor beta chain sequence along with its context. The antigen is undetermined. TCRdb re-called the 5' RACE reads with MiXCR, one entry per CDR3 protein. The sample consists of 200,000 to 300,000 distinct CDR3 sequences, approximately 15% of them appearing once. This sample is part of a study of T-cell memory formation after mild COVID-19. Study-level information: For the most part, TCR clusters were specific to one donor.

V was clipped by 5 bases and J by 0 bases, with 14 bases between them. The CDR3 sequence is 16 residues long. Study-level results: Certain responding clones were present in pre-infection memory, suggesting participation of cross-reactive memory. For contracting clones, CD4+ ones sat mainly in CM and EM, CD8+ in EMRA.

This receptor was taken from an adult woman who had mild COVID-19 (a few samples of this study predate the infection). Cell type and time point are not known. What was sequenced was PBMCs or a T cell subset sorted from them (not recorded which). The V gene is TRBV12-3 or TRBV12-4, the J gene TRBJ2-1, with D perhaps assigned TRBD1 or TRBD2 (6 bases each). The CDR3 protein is CASSARGASSYNEQFF. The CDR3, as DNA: TGTGCCAGCAGTGCGAGGGGGGCTAGCTCCTACAATGAGCAGTTCTTC.